One sample yielded the 4 T cell receptor beta chains listed below, sequenced in a study of shared clonotypes between healthy human individuals. Data came from immunoSEQ multiplex PCR; TCRdb stores just in-frame clones and leaves some out. Here the sample spans about 1.4 million clones, roughly 97% being singletons. Material for sequencing was naive CD4+ T cells sorted from blood. Subset meaning: CD45RA+ positively selected. The receptors stem from a man aged 25-40 years in good health.

This chain joins TRBV2 and TRBJ1-4; unclear D gene. V lost 5 bases, J lost 0 bases, and 10 bases lay in between. The germline V gene encodes CDR1 SNHLY and CDR2 FYNNEI. The CDR3 runs to 15 residues. Here the CDR3 DNA reads TGTGCCAGCAGTTTGGAGATCGCAACTAATGAAAAACTGTTTTTT. Its translation is CASSLEIATNEKLFF.

This clone was detected a few times. The chain uses TRBV27 and TRBJ2-7, with 12 positions matching TRBD2. J was trimmed by 4 bases and V by 5 bases; bases with no gene match: 9. The CDR3 length is 16 residues. Germline CDR1 reads MNHEY; CDR2 reads SMNVEV (reference sequence). CDR3 loop: CASSPIPSGREYEQYF. The CDR3 DNA is TGTGCCAGCAGTCCGATTCCTAGCGGGAGGGAGTACGAGCAGTACTTC.

CDR3 bases: TGTGCCAGCAGCTTAGTTTTCCGGGACAGGGTAGGCTACGAGCAGTACTTC. Its protein product is CASSLVFRDRVGYEQYF. The chain couples TRBV7-2 to TRBJ2-7; 9 nucleotides align to TRBD1. The V gene's germline CDR1 is SGHTA and CDR2 FQGNSA. There are 17 residues in the CDR3. The V gene end was trimmed by 1 base and the J gene end by 3 bases; junction bases not matched to a gene: 10.

The genes are TRBV7-2 and TRBJ2-7; TRBD2 matches 13 bases. The germline CDR1 and CDR2 sequences are SGHTA and FQGNSA. This CDR3 contains 15 residues. The J segment lost 6 bases and the V segment lost 5 bases, leaving 7 bases of the junction unmatched. CDR3 region: CASSRTSGRAGEQYF. The DNA for the CDR3 is TGTGCCAGCAGCCGTACTAGCGGGAGGGCCGGCGAGCAGTACTTC.